These 24 T cell receptor beta chains share one sample of origin, sequenced in a study of blood T cells in healthy people across ages. Together with a sample-barcoded 5' primer, a J-beta primer mix was included in a second PCR lasting roughly 6 to 12 cycles. TCRdb redid the calling of the 5' RACE reads with MiXCR, one entry per CDR3 protein. Among about 930,000 distinct CDR3 sequences listed, about 27% were seen once. This sample was also put to use in a study of T cells of mothers and their children.

Sequencing input: blood. These TCRs come from a middle-aged woman in good health.

Worth noting for this clonotype: A much bigger clone sits one base away, suggesting this may be a read error. The chain links TRBV29-1 to TRBJ1-2; D is perhaps TRBD1 (6 bases). Germline CDR1 and CDR2: SQVTM and ANQGSEA. The CDR3 spans 11 residues. Here the CDR3 reads CGVGTSGGYTF. CDR3 sequence (DNA): TGCGGCGTCGGGACATCCGGCGGCTACACCTTC.

With respect to this clonotype: This may come from a read error, since a much larger clone is one base off. V usage is TRBV6-4 and J usage is TRBJ2-4, with a tentative D call TRBD1 (6 bases). Germline V gives CDR1 MRHNA, CDR2 SNTAGT. V dropped 0 bases and J dropped 13 bases, with 19 bases sitting between them. The CDR3 spans 15 residues. CDR3 loop: CASSDSTGPYNEQYF. The CDR3 DNA follows: TGTGCCAGCAGTGACTCGACAGGACCCTACAATGAGCAGTACTTC.

This clonotype has ten or more counts. The gene calls are TRBV7-2 and TRBJ2-7, with D maybe TRBD2 (6 bases). V was cut by 5 bases and J by 7 bases, with 21 bases left in between. Germline V CDR1 and CDR2: SGHTA, FQGNSA. This CDR3 comprises 15 residues. The CDR3 coding sequence is TGTGCCAGCAGCCCACACCCGGGCTGGAGGGGTGAGCAGTACTTC. The encoded protein is CASSPHPGWRGEQYF.

As concerns this clonotype: At one end the junction does not follow the germline gene, possibly because of a read error. V and J are TRBV24-1 and TRBJ2-3, with TRBD2 matching 9 bases. The germline V gene encodes CDR1 KGHDR and CDR2 SFDVKD. The CDR3 consists of 20 residues. CDR3 residues: CASSPSRQTRSGGRTDTQYF. The DNA of the CDR3 is TGTGCCAGCAGTCCCAGCCGGCAGACCCGTAGCGGGGGCCGCACAGATACGCAGTATTTT.

The chain uses TRBV3-1 and TRBJ1-1; D gene uncertain. The V end was cut by 1 base, the J end by 8 bases, with 8 bases between. CDR3 length: 12 amino acids. CDR1 LGHDT and CDR2 YNNKEL come from the germline V gene (reference sequence). CDR3 nucleotides: TGTGCCAGCAGCCAAGTTCCGAGCGAAGCTTTCTTT. It codes for CASSQVPSEAFF.

This clonotype was found a few times. The chain couples TRBV20-1 to TRBJ2-1; D is unresolved. V was pared by 0 bases and J by 8 bases, with 14 bases between. Germline V gives CDR1 DFQATT, CDR2 SNEGSKA (reference sequence). This CDR3 contains 14 residues. CDR3 nucleotide sequence: TGCAGTGCTAGAGATCGTTTGTGGTTAGATGAGCAGTTCTTC. It is translated as CSARDRLWLDEQFF.

This clonotype was detected only a few times. The CDR3 here is CSARDQKTRERYGYTF. In DNA, the CDR3 is TGCAGTGCTAGAGATCAAAAAACTAGGGAACGCTATGGCTACACCTTC. The chain combines TRBV20-1 with TRBJ1-2, with D unresolved. From germline, CDR1 is DFQATT and CDR2 SNEGSKA (reference sequence). This CDR3 has 16 amino acids. V was cut by 0 bases and J by 4 bases, with 18 bases left in between.

A note on this clonotype: A much larger clone lies a single base off, so this may be a read error. V is TRBV7-2 and J is TRBJ2-4, with a weak D call TRBD2 (5 bases). Per the germline V gene, CDR1 is SGHTA and CDR2 is FQGNSA. This CDR3 is built from 14 residues. CDR3 DNA: TGTGCCAGCAGCTTAGAGGGAGCCAAAAACATTCAGGACTTC. Protein product: CASSLEGAKNIQDF. Full variable domain (rest looked up from reference TRBV7-2 and TRBJ2-4): GAGVSQSPSNKVTEKGKDVELRCDPISGHTALYWYRQSLGQGLEFLIYFQGNSAPDKSGLPSDRFSAERTGGSVSTLTIQRTQQEDSAVYLCASSLEGAKNIQDFGAGTRLSVL.

This chain joins TRBV20-1 and TRBJ1-2, with 7 bases that match TRBD1. The trim removed 3 bases at V and 7 bases at J, leaving 5 bases unmatched. There are 12 residues in the CDR3. Germline V gene data show CDR1 as DFQATT and CDR2 as SNEGSKA (reference sequence). CDR3 in amino acids: CSASARGSGYTF. CDR3 coding DNA: TGCAGTGCTAGTGCCAGGGGGAGTGGCTACACCTTC.

The chain employs TRBV9 and TRBJ2-7; D may be TRBD1 (6 bases). The CDR3 is made up of 15 amino acids. V gave up 2 bases and J gave up 2 bases, with 14 bases separating them. Germline V gives CDR1 SGDLS, CDR2 YYNGEE. This chain's CDR3 is CASSVGRGPTYEQYF. The CDR3 coding sequence is TGTGCCAGCAGCGTCGGCAGGGGTCCAACCTACGAGCAGTACTTC.

This clonotype occurred many times. This rearrangement joins TRBV6-5 to TRBJ2-5, with 9 bases fitting TRBD1. CDR1 and CDR2 (germline): MNHEY, SVGAGI. CDR3 length: 15 amino acids. The V and J ends lost 2 bases and 5 bases, in that order; junction bases with no gene match: 6. The chain's CDR3 is CASSYDWDRVETQYF. The CDR3 nucleotides are TGTGCCAGCAGTTACGACTGGGACAGGGTTGAGACCCAGTACTTC.

The chain recombines TRBV9 with TRBJ2-5; D is possibly TRBD2 (6 bases). Germline loops: CDR1 SGDLS, CDR2 YYNGEE. The CDR3 sequence is 16 residues long. Trimming stripped 0 bases from V and 2 bases from J, with 14 bases between. CDR3 protein: CASSVGTSRGQETQYF. The CDR3 DNA reads as TGTGCCAGCAGCGTAGGAACTAGCCGTGGGCAAGAGACCCAGTACTTC.

The chain carries TRBV3-1 and TRBJ2-1; no reliable D call. Germline assignment: CDR1 LGHDT and CDR2 YNNKEL (reference sequence). V lost 0 bases and J lost 6, with 12 bases in between. There are 15 residues in the CDR3. The CDR3 spells CASSQEGPLGNEQFF. The CDR3 DNA is TGTGCCAGCAGCCAAGAGGGTCCGTTAGGCAATGAGCAGTTCTTC.

The genes are TRBV7-3 and TRBJ2-1; a weak D match, TRBD1 (6 bases). The CDR3 consists of 16 residues. Germline CDR1 is SGHTA and CDR2 is FQGTGA. Trimming cost V 3 bases and J 4 bases, with 16 bases left between them. CDR3 in amino acids: CASSFQGLDTYNEQFF. The CDR3 nucleotides are TGTGCCAGCAGCTTCCAGGGGCTCGACACTTACAATGAGCAGTTCTTC. The complete variable domain, with remaining parts taken from reference TRBV7-3 and TRBJ2-1, reads GAGVSQTPSNKVTEKGKYVELRCDPISGHTALYWYRQSLGQGPEFLIYFQGTGAADDSGLPNDRFFAVRPEGSVSTLKIQRTERGDSAVYLCASSFQGLDTYNEQFFGPGTRLTVL.

This clonotype was seen repeatedly, ten times or more. The rearrangement links TRBV28 to TRBJ2-7; 11 bases agree with TRBD1. In germline, CDR1 is MDHEN, CDR2 SYDVKM. The V and J ends lost 2 bases and 5 bases, in that order; junction bases with no gene match: 5. The CDR3 sequence is 15 residues long. The CDR3 nucleotides are TGTGCCAGCAGTTTAAGGACAGGGGGCCGAAACGAGCAGTACTTC. Translating gives CASSLRTGGRNEQYF.

This clonotype has more than one count but fewer than ten. The rearrangement uses TRBV7-2 and TRBJ2-2; 9 positions agree with TRBD2. The CDR3 spans 16 residues. The V gene's germline CDR1 is SGHTA and CDR2 FQGNSA. Trimming cost V 3 bases and J 3 bases; bases outside gene matches: 5. The CDR3 region is CASSFIAGADTGELFF. In nucleotides, the CDR3 is TGTGCCAGCAGCTTCATAGCGGGGGCCGACACCGGGGAGCTGTTTTTT. The variable domain in full, completed from reference TRBV7-2 and TRBJ2-2, reads GAGVSQSPSNKVTEKGKDVELRCDPISGHTALYWYRQSLGQGLEFLIYFQGNSAPDKSGLPSDRFSAERTGGSVSTLTIQRTQQEDSAVYLCASSFIAGADTGELFFGEGSRLTVL.

This clonotype was seen many times. V and J are TRBV28 and TRBJ2-7; possible D gene TRBD2, 6 bases. Germline values: CDR1 MDHEN, CDR2 SYDVKM. This CDR3 has 13 residues. Trimming removed 7 bases at V and 6 bases at J, with 16 bases between. CDR3 DNA sequence: TGTGCCAGCACCACCCGGGACTTGATCGAGCAGTACTTC. Protein product: CASTTRDLIEQYF.

As regards this clonotype: The final CDR3 position lacks the conserved phenylalanine or tryptophan, pointing to a likely read error. The gene calls are TRBV6-2 or TRBV6-3 and TRBJ2-1; TRBD2 is a possible D gene (5 bases). The germline gives CDR1 MNHEY, CDR2 SVGEGT. This CDR3 has 12 amino acids. The V gene lost 2 bases and the J gene lost 10 bases, with 9 bases spanning the gap. The DNA of the CDR3 is TGTGCCAGCAGTTACGCGACGGGGGAGCAGTTCTTA. This gives the protein CASSYATGEQFL.

This clonotype was seen many times. The chain has TRBV12-3 or TRBV12-4 and TRBJ2-7, with D possibly TRBD2 on 5 matching bases. The CDR3 length is 12 residues. Trimming cost V 3 bases and J 4 bases, with 7 bases left between them. The CDR3 is CASSFEGYEQYF. In DNA form, the CDR3 reads TGTGCCAGCAGTTTCGAGGGTTACGAGCAGTACTTC.

This chain uses TRBV5-1 with TRBJ2-6, with no clear D. Trimming pared 6 bases from V and 9 bases from J, leaving 13 bases between. Germline CDR1 SGHRS, CDR2 YFSETQ. This CDR3 is built from 13 residues. The chain's CDR3 is CASTIELGNVLTF. Here the CDR3 DNA reads TGCGCCAGCACAATAGAGTTGGGCAACGTCCTGACTTTC.

With respect to this clonotype: This may stem from a read error, because a much larger clone lies one nucleotide away. This likely comes from a read error, as the CDR3 has no conserved phenylalanine or tryptophan at its end. The chain uses TRBV4-1 and TRBJ1-4; possible D gene TRBD1, 5 bases. V was cut by 2 bases and J by 3 bases, with 13 bases left in between. CDR3 length: 16 residues. Germline CDR1 and CDR2: MGHRA and YSYEKL. Here the CDR3 DNA reads TGCGCCAGCAGCCAACTTCAGGGATCAGCTAATGAAAAACTGTTTTGT. Translating gives CASSQLQGSANEKLFC.

In its sample, this clonotype was seen once. This chain connects TRBV6-5 to TRBJ2-7; 11 bases agree with TRBD2. This CDR3 contains 15 residues. Unmatched junction bases numbered 6, after V lost 6 bases and J lost 2 bases. Germline CDR1 and CDR2: MNHEY and SVGAGI. CDR3 in DNA: TGTGCCAGCAGGGATGGGACTAGCGGTCCCTACGAGCAGTACTTC. Translation: CASRDGTSGPYEQYF.

This clonotype was detected only once. The chain joins TRBV20-1 to TRBJ2-4, with 7 bases that match TRBD1. The J call may be in error: the DNA end matches TRBJ2-5 better. Germline V lookup: CDR1 DFQATT, CDR2 SNEGSKA (reference sequence). The CDR3 spans 13 residues. The CDR3 is CSARGDRVETQYF. DNA of the CDR3: TGCAGTGCTAGAGGCGACAGGGTGGAGACCCAGTACTTC.

V and J are TRBV7-6 and TRBJ2-5; D call uncertain. Germline lookup yields CDR1 SGHVS and CDR2 FNYEAQ. The CDR3 runs to 13 residues. V lost 3 bases to trimming and J lost 2 bases, with 7 bases between them. The CDR3 loop is CASSLIRQETQYF. CDR3 coding DNA: TGTGCCAGCAGCTTGATCAGGCAAGAGACCCAGTACTTC.